This T cell receptor (beta chain) stems from a study of early T cells in non-severe SARS-CoV-2 infection. As for the study in general: Bulk RNA from unsorted whole blood was sequenced; chains were unpaired.

TCRdb used MiXCR to reprocess the 5' RACE reads, holding one entry per CDR3 protein. The repertoire has under 45,000 distinct CDR3 sequences, about 8% of them found once; the top ten carry 12%. The sample holds a few counts of this clonotype. The ends were cut back, 10 bases at V and 2 bases at J, with 27 bases in the middle. There are 18 residues in the CDR3. The germline CDR1 and CDR2 sequences are WNHNN and SYGVQD (reference sequence). Source: whole blood, taken at baseline. The chain is built from TRBV10-1 and TRBJ1-5; D unclear. The TCR was taken from an adult who was a healthcare worker with PCR-confirmed SARS-CoV-2 infection or an uninfected control (not recorded which). The CDR3: CAIPTQPGLSRGNQPQHF. In nucleotides, the CDR3 is TGCGCCATTCCTACCCAACCCGGCCTCTCTAGGGGCAATCAGCCCCAGCATTTT.